The 18 T cell receptor beta chains reported below all come from one sample, sequenced in a study of blood T cell repertoires in COVID-19. This table comes from immunoSEQ multiplex PCR, and its TCRdb copy is limited to in-frame clones, with some not included. This table has a few hundred thousand clones, roughly four fifths appearing once. Sequenced sample: PBMCs or T cells enriched from blood (not recorded which). The source is a man aged 25 to 40 with acute COVID-19.

V usage is TRBV7-2 and J usage is TRBJ2-7; D may be TRBD2 (5 bases). The CDR3 contains 14 residues. CDR1 is SGHTA and CDR2 is FQGNSA in the germline V gene. The V gene lost 3 bases and the J gene lost 3 bases, with 12 bases spanning the gap. CDR3 sequence reads: CASSFQEGSYEQYV. The CDR3 DNA reads as TGTGCCAGCAGCTTTCAAGAGGGTAGCTACGAGCAGTACGTC.

The V call is TRBV6-5, the J call TRBJ1-4; D gene uncertain. Germline values: CDR1 MNHEY, CDR2 SVGAGI. This CDR3 is 14 amino acids long. The V end lost 6 bases, the J end lost 3 bases, and 11 bases lay between the germline ends. Here the CDR3 reads CASSHLPANEKLFF. CDR3 DNA: TGTGCCAGCAGCCACCTCCCGGCTAATGAAAAACTGTTTTTT.

The chain links TRBV5-6 to TRBJ2-5, with D tentatively TRBD2 (5 bases). This CDR3 has 14 amino acids. Germline-derived CDR1 and CDR2 are SGHDT and YYEEEE. Between the trimmed V and J ends, which lost 0 bases and 5 bases, there was a span of 11 bases. CDR3: CASSLGLAGETQYF. The CDR3 DNA follows: TGTGCCAGCAGCTTGGGGCTAGCTGGGGAGACCCAGTACTTC.

J is TRBJ1-1 and V is TRBV27, with D perhaps matching TRBD1 (5 bases). CDR1 is MNHEY, CDR2 SMNVEV, per germline (reference sequence). The CDR3 is 14 amino acids. The V gene lost 4 bases and the J gene lost 7 bases, with 16 bases spanning the gap. The CDR3 DNA reads TGTGCCAGCAGTTATTGGGCGGGGGGAGGTGAAGCTTTCTTT. This sequence encodes CASSYWAGGGEAFF.

This clone was counted at least ten times. This chain links TRBV6-2 or TRBV6-3 with TRBJ2-3; 11 bases agree with TRBD2. CDR1 and CDR2 from the germline V gene are MNHEY and SVGEGT. The length of the CDR3 is 15 residues. Losses at the gene ends were 0 bases for V and 4 bases for J; bases not matched to a gene: 0. Written as DNA, the CDR3 is TGTGCCAGCAGTTACTCACTAGCGGGAGCAGATACGCAGTATTTT. Its translation is CASSYSLAGADTQYF.

This chain uses TRBV5-4 with TRBJ2-1; D perhaps matches TRBD2 (5 bases). Germline V CDR1 and CDR2: SGHNT, YYREEE (reference sequence). The CDR3 length is 12 residues. Trimming shortened V by 4 bases and J by 8 bases, and 10 bases separated the two germline ends. The CDR3 loop is CASSLGVYEQFF. The CDR3 coding sequence is TGTGCCAGCAGCCTGGGAGTCTATGAGCAGTTCTTC. Complete variable domain (other parts from reference TRBV5-4 and TRBJ2-1): ETGVTQSPTHLIKTRGQQVTLRCSSQSGHNTVSWYQQALGQGPQFIFQYYREEENGRGNFPPRFSGLQFPNYSSELNVNALELDDSALYLCASSLGVYEQFFGPGTRLTVL.

V usage is TRBV29-1 and J usage is TRBJ1-1; 7 nucleotides align to TRBD1. V lost 3 bases, J lost 5 bases, and 6 bases stayed unmatched. The CDR3 has 13 residues. Germline V gene sequence: CDR1 SQVTM, CDR2 ANQGSEA. CDR3 loop: CSVDKGAVTEAFF. CDR3 DNA sequence: TGCAGCGTTGATAAGGGGGCAGTAACTGAAGCTTTCTTT.

The rearrangement uses TRBV25-1 and TRBJ1-4; possible D gene TRBD1, 5 bases. V was clipped by 1 base and J by 3 bases, with 12 bases between them. The CDR3 runs 16 residues. Germline V gene sequence: CDR1 MGHDK, CDR2 SYGVNS. CDR3 amino acids: CASSELGRQSNEKLFF. The CDR3 region has the DNA TGTGCCAGCAGTGAATTAGGACGACAGTCTAATGAAAAACTGTTTTTT.

The rearrangement links TRBV4-3 to TRBJ2-1; D is uncertain. Germline CDR1 LGHNA, CDR2 YSLEER. V was trimmed by 0 bases and J by 0 bases, leaving 12 bases between them. The CDR3 has 17 amino acids. The CDR3 reads CASSQDLAASSYNEQFF. The DNA of the CDR3 is TGCGCCAGCAGCCAAGATCTGGCGGCCAGCTCCTACAATGAGCAGTTCTTC.

The chain links TRBV11-3 to TRBJ2-1; 9 nucleotides align to TRBD1. The V segment lost 5 bases and the J segment 6 bases; nucleotides outside the gene matches: 2. The V gene's germline CDR1 is SGHNT and CDR2 YENEEA. The length of the CDR3 is 13 residues. The CDR3 reads CASSRQGGNEQFF. The CDR3 coding sequence is TGTGCCAGCAGCAGACAGGGGGGCAATGAGCAGTTCTTC.

The V call is TRBV4-2, the J call TRBJ2-3, with D perhaps matching TRBD2 (6 bases). Trimming cost V 6 bases and J 7 bases, with 20 bases left between them. Germline V CDR1 and CDR2: LGHNA, YNFKEQ. The CDR3 covers 15 residues. The CDR3 DNA sequence: TGTGCCAGCAGTCAACGACTAGTGAGCGCGAATACGCAGTATTTT. Translation gives CASSQRLVSANTQYF.

This clone has just a few counts. The gene calls are TRBV6-5 and TRBJ1-1; the D is unclear. This CDR3 contains 13 residues. V was clipped by 7 bases and J by 6 bases, with 15 bases between them. Germline V gene data show CDR1 as MNHEY and CDR2 as SVGAGI. The CDR3 nucleotides are TGTGCCAGCACCACGGCGGCCGGGTCTGAAGCTTTCTTT. Translation: CASTTAAGSEAFF.

The rearrangement links TRBV3-1 (or the pseudogene TRBV3-2) to TRBJ1-4, with D possibly matching TRBD1 (5 bases). Germline CDR1 reads LGHDT; CDR2 reads YNNKEL (reference sequence). The V end was cut by 1 base, the J end by 8 bases, with 11 bases between. The CDR3 runs to 14 residues. Written as DNA, the CDR3 is TGTGCCAGCAGCCAAGTAAGGGGCTTAGAAAAACTGTTTTTT. It yields the protein CASSQVRGLEKLFF.

This rearrangement joins TRBV6-5 to TRBJ2-1; TRBD2 aligns across 7 bases. CDR1 and CDR2 (germline): MNHEY, SVGAGI. With 6 bases clipped from V and 2 bases from J, the junction kept 7 bases outside the gene matches. This CDR3 comprises 15 residues. CDR3 sequence: CASSVAGTTYNEQFF. CDR3 DNA sequence: TGTGCCAGCAGCGTGGCGGGGACTACCTACAATGAGCAGTTCTTC.

This rearrangement joins TRBV6-2 or TRBV6-3 to TRBJ1-1; D might be TRBD1 (5 bases). Germline CDR1 MNHEY, CDR2 SVGEGT. The CDR3 consists of 14 residues. Trimming took 2 bases from V and 2 from J, leaving 9 bases between them. This CDR3 reads CASSYGRGNTEAFF. The CDR3 DNA is TGTGCCAGCAGTTACGGGAGGGGAAACACTGAAGCTTTCTTT.

The chain uses TRBV19 and TRBJ2-2; D is unresolved. The V gene's germline CDR1 is LNHDA and CDR2 SQIVND (reference sequence). V dropped 6 bases and J dropped 8 bases, with 7 bases sitting between them. This CDR3 region has 11 residues. CDR3 protein: CASRGSGELFF. CDR3 nucleotide sequence: TGTGCCAGTAGGGGCTCGGGGGAGCTGTTTTTT.

V usage is TRBV27 and J usage is TRBJ1-1; no reliable D call. V was trimmed by 5 bases and J by 1 base, leaving 11 bases between them. This CDR3 has 14 amino acids. Germline lookup yields CDR1 MNHEY and CDR2 SMNVEV (reference sequence). The CDR3 DNA is TGTGCCAGCAGTAGATCCCGGGAGAACACTGAAGCTTTCTTT. Amino acid sequence: CASSRSRENTEAFF.

This clone has only a few counts. This chain joins TRBV19 and TRBJ2-2; 7 positions agree with TRBD2. The ends lost 4 bases at V and 7 bases at J; junction bases unmatched: 21. The CDR3 runs 19 residues. CDR1 and CDR2 (germline): LNHDA, SQIVND (reference sequence). The CDR3 is CASSSPSGGARRLGGELFF. In DNA form, the CDR3 reads TGTGCCAGTAGTAGCCCTAGCGGTGGGGCTCGCCGCTTAGGCGGGGAGCTGTTTTTT. The full variable domain, rest sourced from reference TRBV19 and TRBJ2-2, is DGGITQSPKYLFRKEGQNVTLSCEQNLNHDAMYWYRQDPGQGLRLIYYSQIVNDFQKGDIAEGYSVSREKKESFPLTVTSAQKNPTAFYLCASSSPSGGARRLGGELFFGEGSRLTVL.